The present T cell receptor beta chain was sequenced within a study of neurological immune-mediated disorders. Input was under 1.1 million sorted T cells, either CD4+ or CD8+. cDNA was made by 5'RACE with 10-nucleotide random UMIs. TCRdb itself ran the 5' RACE reads through MiXCR, one entry per CDR3 protein. The sample includes 18,000 or so distinct CDR3 sequences, 14% of them seen just once. Study results and caveats: Multiple sclerosis, the disease with the least TCR clonal expansion, fell below healthy controls, whereas HTLV-1-associated myelopathy showed the most. Sharing of CDR3 amino acid sequences among expanded clones across subjects was absent, suggesting private repertoires in all groups.

J was trimmed by 5 bases and V by 0 bases; bases with no gene match: 13. The CDR3 contains 17 residues. Germline V lookup: CDR1 SGDLS, CDR2 YYNGEE. This clonotype was detected ten times or more. Its antigen is not identified. This clonotype was sampled from a woman aged 60-75 years with HTLV-1-associated myelopathy (HAM/TSP). The chain is built from TRBV9 and TRBJ2-7; 8 bases line up with TRBD1. The sample consisted of CD4+ T cells from blood. The CDR3 DNA reads as TGTGCCAGCAGCGTAGAAGGGCTGGCAGGGGGCCGGAACGAGCAGTACTTC. The encoded protein is CASSVEGLAGGRNEQYF. The full variable domain, in which reference TRBV9 and TRBJ2-7 provide the parts outside the CDR3, is DSGVTQTPKHLITATGQRVTLRCSPRSGDLSVYWYQQSLDQGLQFLIQYYNGEERAKGNILERFSAQQFPDLHSELNLSSLELGDSALYFCASSVEGLAGGRNEQYFGPGTRLTVT.